The 9 T cell receptor beta chains below come from one sample, sequenced in a study of T cell responses to AZD1222 COVID-19 vaccine. The protocol was immunoSEQ multiplex PCR, while the TCRdb copy is restricted to in-frame clones and leaves out a portion. Seen here are 130,000 or so clones, about 91% observed once, and the top ten hold roughly 2%. The sample was peripheral blood, taken 28 days after the second AZD1222 dose. The receptors were gathered from an adult who received the AZD1222 COVID-19 vaccine.

V usage is TRBV9 and J usage is TRBJ1-2; 8 bases fit TRBD1. The CDR3 runs 13 residues. Germline V gives CDR1 SGDLS, CDR2 YYNGEE. V was clipped by 4 bases and J by 7 bases; unmatched bases: 6. As DNA, the CDR3 is TGTGCCAGCAGCCCTACAGGGGGAGGTGGCTACACCTTC. Amino acids: CASSPTGGGGYTF.

J is TRBJ2-5 and V is TRBV7-9, with 12 bases lining up with TRBD2. The CDR3 runs 17 residues. J lost 4 bases, V lost 2 bases, and 8 bases had no gene match. The germline gives CDR1 SEHNR, CDR2 FQNEAQ (reference sequence). The CDR3 region has the DNA TGTGCCAGCAGCTTACGGGGGACGGGACTAGCGGGAGAGACCCAGTACTTC. It yields the protein CASSLRGTGLAGETQYF.

The chain uses TRBV7-8 and TRBJ1-4; D remains unclear. Between the trimmed V and J ends, which lost 1 base and 8 bases, there was a span of 8 bases. The CDR3 length is 13 residues. Looked up from germline, CDR1 is SGHVS and CDR2 is FQNEAQ. The CDR3 reads CASSLGLSEKLFF. The CDR3 DNA reads as TGTGCCAGCAGCTTAGGTCTCAGCGAAAAACTGTTTTTT.

CDR3 sequence: CASSPPWASGSHEQFF. CDR3 DNA: TGTGCCAGCAGCCCGCCCTGGGCTAGCGGGAGCCATGAGCAGTTCTTC. The rearrangement uses TRBV7-8 and TRBJ2-1; 10 nucleotides match TRBD2. The length of the CDR3 is 16 residues. Germline loops: CDR1 SGHVS, CDR2 FQNEAQ. V was pared by 5 bases and J by 8 bases, with 12 bases of the junction left unmatched.

This clone is a singleton in its sample. This chain uses TRBV7-9 with TRBJ2-3; 10 nucleotides align to TRBD2. This CDR3 has 15 residues. V dropped 5 bases and J dropped 2; count of bases not matched to a gene: 4. In germline, CDR1 is SEHNR, CDR2 FQNEAQ (reference sequence). CDR3 region: CASSPGLADTDTQYF. The CDR3 nucleotides read TGTGCCAGCAGCCCCGGACTAGCGGACACAGATACGCAGTATTTT. The entire variable domain, with the rest obtained from reference TRBV7-9 and TRBJ2-3, is as follows: DTGVSQNPRHKITKRGQNVTFRCDPISEHNRLYWYRQTLGQGPEFLTYFQNEAQLEKSRLLSDRFSAERPKGSFSTLEIQRTEQGDSAMYLCASSPGLADTDTQYFGPGTRLTVL.

The chain links TRBV4-1 to TRBJ1-6; a possible D gene is TRBD1 (5 bases). Trimming pared 0 bases from V and 6 bases from J, leaving 12 bases between. The CDR3 runs 16 residues. Germline CDR1 reads MGHRA; CDR2 reads YSYEKL. CDR3 sequence reads: CASSQDRGLGNSPLHF. CDR3 DNA: TGCGCCAGCAGCCAAGATAGGGGCCTGGGTAATTCACCCCTCCACTTT.

The chain uses TRBV6-2 or TRBV6-3 and TRBJ2-5; D remains unclear. V lost 2 bases and J 4 bases, leaving 11 bases between the germline ends. Germline CDR1 reads MNHEY; CDR2 reads SVGEGT. The CDR3 loop spans 14 amino acids. CDR3 bases: TGTGCCAGCAGTTACCTGGCTAGTCGAGAGACCCAGTACTTC. It codes for CASSYLASRETQYF.

The chain combines TRBV19 with TRBJ1-6; no firm D call. The germline gives CDR1 LNHDA, CDR2 SQIVND (reference sequence). This CDR3 has 15 residues. The V gene lost 8 bases and the J gene lost 0 bases, with 11 bases spanning the gap. CDR3 coding DNA: TGTGCCAGTGTATTATCAAGCTCCTATAATTCACCCCTCCACTTT. This sequence encodes CASVLSSSYNSPLHF. Using reference TRBV19 and TRBJ1-6 for the parts outside the CDR3, the full variable domain is DGGITQSPKYLFRKEGQNVTLSCEQNLNHDAMYWYRQDPGQGLRLIYYSQIVNDFQKGDIAEGYSVSREKKESFPLTVTSAQKNPTAFYLCASVLSSSYNSPLHFGNGTRLTVT.

This clone has only one observation. This chain connects TRBV6-6 to TRBJ1-4; D is perhaps TRBD1 (5 bases). The CDR3 has 17 amino acids. CDR1 MNHNY and CDR2 SVGAGI come from the germline V gene (reference sequence). V lost 5 bases, J lost 8 bases, and 24 bases lay in between. CDR3 DNA sequence: TGTGCCAGCAGTCAGGGCTGGAGGCCTACTACGGGAGAAAAACTGTTTTTT. It specifies CASSQGWRPTTGEKLFF.